This is a list of T cell receptor beta chains from one sample in a study of cytomegalovirus exposure and HLA in healthy donors. Sequencing used immunoSEQ multiplex PCR; TCRdb keeps in-frame clones, though not all of them. In the table there are roughly 120,000 clones, about three quarters of which are singletons. Material for sequencing was PBMCs. The receptors were gathered from a woman in her twenties or thirties in good health and CMV-seronegative. Both conserved end residues are part of each CDR3. Each record gives: D gene, clone size, J gene, V gene, CDR3 protein, CDR3 DNA. D genes are given only for firm matches. Only some rows state a clone size, as once, few, many or a class for expanded clones.

NA | few | TRBJ1-3 | TRBV11-2 | CASSASHAGNTIYF | TGTGCCAGCAGCGCCTCACATGCTGGAAACACCATATATTTT
NA | NA | TRBJ2-1 | TRBV7-2 | CASSLQGGGHNEQFF | TGTGCCAGCAGCTTACAGGGTGGGGGCCACAATGAGCAGTTCTTC
TRBD2 | NA | TRBJ2-3 | TRBV28 | CASSLGSGRPRPTQYF | TGTGCCAGCAGTTTGGGTAGCGGGAGGCCACGTCCTACGCAGTATTTT
NA | NA | TRBJ2-1 | TRBV7-9 | CASSLAGQTTEQFF | TGTGCCAGCAGCTTAGCTGGACAGACTACTGAGCAGTTCTTC
TRBD2 | NA | TRBJ2-1 | TRBV19 | CASSIELAGYNEQFF | TGTGCCAGTAGTATAGAACTAGCGGGTTACAATGAGCAGTTCTTC
TRBD1 | NA | TRBJ1-2 | TRBV30 | CAWTSRGQSRGYTF | TGTGCCTGGACTAGTAGGGGGCAGTCAAGAGGCTACACCTTC
TRBD2 | NA | TRBJ2-3 | TRBV5-1 | CASSIIAGDTDTQYF | TGCGCCAGTTCTATAATAGCGGGGGACACAGATACGCAGTATTTT
NA | NA | TRBJ2-1 | TRBV27 | CASSPTRRAQQFF | TGTGCCAGCAGTCCAACCCGGCGGGCACAACAGTTCTTC
TRBD2 | NA | TRBJ2-1 | TRBV6-5 | CASSSPGLAAPNEQFF | TGTGCCAGCAGTTCCCCGGGACTAGCGGCCCCCAATGAGCAGTTCTTC
NA | once | TRBJ1-2 | TRBV6-5 | CASSYSAGLGYGYTF | TGTGCCAGCAGTTACTCGGCAGGGTTGGGCTATGGCTACACCTTC
NA | NA | TRBJ2-7 | TRBV10-3 | CAIRDTNEQYF | TGTGCCATCCGGGACACAAACGAGCAGTACTTC
NA | NA | TRBJ1-6 | TRBV5-1 | CASSFQGSINNSPLHF | TGCGCCAGCAGCTTTCAGGGCTCCATTAATAATTCACCCCTCCACTTT
NA | NA | TRBJ1-4 | TRBV10-1 | CATSSGLNEKLFF | TGCGCCACCAGTTCGGGACTTAATGAAAAACTGTTTTTT
NA | NA | TRBJ2-1 | TRBV9 | CASSVAEAASYNEQFF | TGTGCCAGCAGCGTAGCGGAGGCGGCCTCCTACAATGAGCAGTTCTTC
TRBD1 | NA | TRBJ2-7 | TRBV18 | CASSPRTGLYEQYF | TGTGCCAGCTCACCGCGGACAGGTCTCTACGAGCAGTACTTC
TRBD2 | once | TRBJ2-1 | TRBV5-1 | CASSWRGASGRIDEQFF | TGCGCCAGCAGCTGGCGAGGTGCTAGCGGGAGAATCGATGAGCAGTTCTTC
NA | once | TRBJ2-1 | TRBV6-5 | CACAIKFSYNEQFF | TGTGCCTGCGCTATAAAGTTCTCCTACAATGAGCAGTTCTTC
NA | NA | TRBJ1-3 | TRBV23-1 | CASSEQGRNTIYF | TGCGCCAGCAGCGAACAGGGTAGAAACACCATATATTTT
TRBD1 | NA | TRBJ1-1 | TRBV5-1 | CASSLGGTAMNTEAFF | TGCGCCAGCAGCTTGGGGGGGACAGCAATGAACACTGAAGCTTTCTTT
TRBD1 | NA | TRBJ1-3 | TRBV28 | CASSLDRAGNTIYF | TGTGCCAGCAGTCTAGACAGGGCTGGAAACACCATATATTTT
TRBD1 | NA | TRBJ1-5 | TRBV6-5 | CASSPGTGVQPQHF | TGTGCCAGCAGTCCCGGGACAGGGGTCCAGCCCCAGCATTTT
TRBD1 | NA | TRBJ2-7 | TRBV19 | CASSIRGQGYF | TGTGCCAGTAGTATAAGGGGACAGGGATACTTC
TRBD2 | few | TRBJ2-7 | TRBV2 | CASSEALVAGGLYRPYEQYF | TGTGCCAGCAGTGAAGCGTTGGTAGCGGGGGGGCTATACCGTCCGTACGAGCAGTACTTC
NA | NA | TRBJ2-1 | TRBV6-1 | CASSQGDSSYNEQFF | TGTGCCAGCAGCCAAGGGGATAGCTCCTACAATGAGCAGTTCTTC
NA | NA | TRBJ1-2 | TRBV29-1 | CSVEGSLGGGYYGYTF | TGCAGCGTTGAAGGCAGCCTCGGGGGGGGCTACTATGGCTACACCTTC
NA | NA | TRBJ1-2 | TRBV30 | CAWTPGTGGYTF | TGTGCCTGGACCCCAGGGACTGGCGGCTACACCTTC
NA | NA | TRBJ1-1 | TRBV2 | CASSVGGGPAEAFF | TGTGCCAGCAGTGTGGGGGGGGGACCGGCTGAAGCTTTCTTT
NA | NA | TRBJ2-7 | TRBV7-2 | CASSRFAGEQYF | TGTGCCAGCAGCCGATTCGCGGGCGAGCAGTACTTC
TRBD1 | NA | TRBJ1-4 | TRBV5-6 | CASSAGTGMGSNEKLFF | TGTGCCAGCAGCGCCGGGACAGGGATGGGGTCTAATGAAAAACTGTTTTTT
NA | NA | TRBJ1-1 | TRBV27 | CASSLLGREAFF | TGTGCCAGCAGTTTATTGGGCAGAGAAGCTTTCTTT
TRBD2 | NA | TRBJ2-7 | TRBV7-9 | CASRERGGPHEQYF | TGTGCCAGCAGAGAGCGGGGGGGCCCGCACGAGCAGTACTTC
TRBD1 | few | TRBJ2-4 | TRBV30 | CAWGRQGIQYF | TGTGCCTGGGGTCGACAGGGGATTCAGTACTTC
TRBD2 | NA | TRBJ2-1 | TRBV2 | CASSDRASGSSYNEQFF | TGTGCCAGCAGCGATCGGGCTAGCGGTAGCTCCTACAATGAGCAGTTCTTC
NA | few | TRBJ2-6 | TRBV6-5 | CASTHGGTGANVLTF | TGTGCCAGCACCCACGGGGGAACTGGGGCCAACGTCCTGACTTTC
NA | NA | TRBJ2-7 | TRBV2 | CASRDWRAYEQYF | TGTGCCAGCAGGGACTGGAGGGCCTACGAGCAGTACTTC
TRBD1 | NA | TRBJ2-1 | TRBV7-6 | CASSAEGAYNEQFF | TGTGCCAGCAGCGCCGAGGGGGCGTACAATGAGCAGTTCTTC
TRBD1 | NA | TRBJ2-1 | TRBV5-4 | CASSLGPRTGPEQFF | TGTGCCAGCAGCTTGGGGCCCCGGACAGGGCCTGAGCAGTTCTTC
NA | NA | TRBJ1-2 | TRBV7-9 | CASSSSALGYGYTF | TGTGCCAGCAGCTCGTCAGCTCTCGGGTATGGCTACACCTTC
TRBD1 | few | TRBJ1-2 | TRBV15 | CATSLGQGQYGYTF | TGTGCCACCAGCCTAGGACAGGGCCAATATGGCTACACCTTC
TRBD1 | once | TRBJ2-5 | TRBV11-1 | CASSFPGQGIQETQYF | TGTGCCAGCAGCTTCCCGGGACAGGGGATCCAAGAGACCCAGTACTTC
NA | NA | TRBJ1-2 | TRBV23-1 | CASSQVGVNYGYTF | TGCGCCAGCAGTCAAGTCGGGGTCAACTATGGCTACACCTTC
TRBD1 | NA | TRBJ1-6 | TRBV5-1 | CASSLWGTDNSPLHF | TGCGCCAGCAGCTTGTGGGGGACAGATAATTCACCCCTCCACTTT
TRBD1 | NA | TRBJ2-3 | TRBV5-4 | CASSFRDSSTDTQYF | TGTGCCAGCAGCTTCCGGGACAGTAGCACAGATACGCAGTATTTT
NA | NA | TRBJ1-1 | TRBV12-2 | CASRLLATGDTEAFF | TGTGCAAGTCGCTTACTCGCGACAGGGGACACTGAAGCTTTCTTT
NA | NA | TRBJ1-5 | TRBV30 | CAWSLKSNQPQHF | TGTGCCTGGAGTCTAAAGAGCAATCAGCCCCAGCATTTT
TRBD2 | NA | TRBJ2-7 | TRBV27 | CASKRTSDSYEQYF | TGTGCCAGCAAAAGGACTAGCGATTCCTACGAGCAGTACTTC
NA | NA | TRBJ1-2 | TRBV6-5 | CASSRGGGSNYGYTF | TGTGCCAGCAGCCGCGGCGGCGGATCTAACTATGGCTACACCTTC
NA | few | TRBJ2-7 | TRBV4-2 | CASSQDASSGNSYEQYF | TGTGCCAGCAGCCAAGATGCTTCCAGCGGAAACTCCTACGAGCAGTACTTC
TRBD1 | NA | TRBJ1-4 | TRBV30 | CAWSVRDSGEKLFF | TGTGCCTGGAGTGTACGGGACAGTGGAGAAAAACTGTTTTTT
NA | NA | TRBJ1-2 | TRBV29-1 | CSVEPGVVGYTF | TGCAGCGTTGAACCAGGGGTGGTTGGCTACACCTTC
NA | NA | TRBJ2-1 | TRBV2 | CASGVGVGNEQFF | TGTGCCAGCGGTGTAGGGGTAGGCAATGAGCAGTTCTTC
TRBD2 | NA | TRBJ2-2 | TRBV9 | CASSPGTSGRAGTGELFF | TGTGCCAGCAGCCCAGGGACTAGCGGGAGGGCGGGGACCGGGGAGCTGTTTTTT
NA | NA | TRBJ2-2 | TRBV5-4 | CASSLWQGINTGELFF | TGTGCCAGCAGCTTATGGCAGGGAATTAACACCGGGGAGCTGTTTTTT
NA | NA | TRBJ1-1 | TRBV18 | CASSPDRWMNTEAFF | TGTGCCAGCTCACCGGACAGATGGATGAACACTGAAGCTTTCTTT
TRBD2 | few | TRBJ2-7 | TRBV5-6 | CASSLYSGGTYEQYF | TGTGCCAGCAGCCTGTATAGCGGGGGGACCTACGAGCAGTACTTC
NA | NA | TRBJ2-2 | TRBV2 | CASSAVDTNSNAGELFF | TGTGCCAGCAGTGCGGTCGACACAAACTCGAACGCCGGGGAGCTGTTTTTT
NA | NA | TRBJ2-3 | TRBV6-1 | CAILPGSPTDTQYF | TGTGCCATCCTCCCGGGATCCCCCACAGATACGCAGTATTTT